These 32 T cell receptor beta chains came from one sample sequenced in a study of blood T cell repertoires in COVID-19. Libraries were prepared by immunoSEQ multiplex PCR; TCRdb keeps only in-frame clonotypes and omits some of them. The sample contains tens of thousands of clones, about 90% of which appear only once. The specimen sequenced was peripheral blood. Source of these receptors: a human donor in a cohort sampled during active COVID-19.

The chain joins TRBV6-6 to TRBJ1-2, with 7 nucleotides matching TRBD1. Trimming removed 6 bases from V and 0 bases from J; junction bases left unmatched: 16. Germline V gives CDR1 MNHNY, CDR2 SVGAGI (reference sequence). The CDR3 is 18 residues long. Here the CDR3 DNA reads TGTGCCAGCAGGCGACCGCTGGACAGGTCCACCTCTAACTATGGCTACACCTTC. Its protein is CASRRPLDRSTSNYGYTF.

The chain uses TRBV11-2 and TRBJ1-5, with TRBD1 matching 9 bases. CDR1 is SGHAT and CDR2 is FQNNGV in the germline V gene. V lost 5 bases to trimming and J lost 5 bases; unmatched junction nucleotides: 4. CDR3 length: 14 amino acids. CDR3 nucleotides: TGTGCCAGCAGCCCCGACAGGGGGGATCAGCCCCAGCATTTT. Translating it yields CASSPDRGDQPQHF.

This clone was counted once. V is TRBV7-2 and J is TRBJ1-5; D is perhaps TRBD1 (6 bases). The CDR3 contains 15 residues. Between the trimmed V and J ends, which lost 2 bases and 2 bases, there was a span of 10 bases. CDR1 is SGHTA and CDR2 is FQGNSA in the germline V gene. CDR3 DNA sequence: TGTGCCAGCAGCTTAAGCAGGGGTGGCAATCAGCCCCAGCATTTT. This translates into CASSLSRGGNQPQHF. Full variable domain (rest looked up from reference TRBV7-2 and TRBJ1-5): GAGVSQSPSNKVTEKGKDVELRCDPISGHTALYWYRQSLGQGLEFLIYFQGNSAPDKSGLPSDRFSAERTGGSVSTLTIQRTQQEDSAVYLCASSLSRGGNQPQHFGDGTRLSIL.

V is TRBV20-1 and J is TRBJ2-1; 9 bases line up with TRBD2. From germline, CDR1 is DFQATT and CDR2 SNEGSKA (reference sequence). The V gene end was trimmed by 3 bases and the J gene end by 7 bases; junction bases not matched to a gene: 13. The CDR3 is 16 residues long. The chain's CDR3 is CSASSGGAVGDNEQFF. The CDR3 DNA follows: TGCAGTGCTAGTAGCGGGGGAGCCGTGGGTGATAATGAGCAGTTCTTC.

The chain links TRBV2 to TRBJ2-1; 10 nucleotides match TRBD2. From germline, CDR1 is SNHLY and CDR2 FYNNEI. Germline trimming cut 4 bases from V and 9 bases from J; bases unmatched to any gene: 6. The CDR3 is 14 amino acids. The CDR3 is CASSGTSGVGEQFF. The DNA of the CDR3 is TGTGCCAGCAGTGGAACTAGCGGGGTAGGTGAGCAGTTCTTC.

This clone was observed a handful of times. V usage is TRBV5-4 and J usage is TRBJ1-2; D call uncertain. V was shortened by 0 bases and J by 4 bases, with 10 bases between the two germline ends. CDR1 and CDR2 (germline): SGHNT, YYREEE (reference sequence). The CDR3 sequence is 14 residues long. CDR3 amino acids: CASSLASPLYGYTF. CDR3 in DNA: TGTGCCAGCAGCTTGGCCTCTCCCCTCTATGGCTACACCTTC.

The CDR3 sequence is CASSALAGVSNEQFF. The CDR3, as DNA: TGCGCCAGCAGCGCACTAGCGGGGGTGAGCAATGAGCAGTTCTTC. The chain recombines TRBV4-1 with TRBJ2-1; 11 bases match TRBD2. The germline V gene encodes CDR1 MGHRA and CDR2 YSYEKL. The CDR3 runs 15 residues. J lost 6 bases, V lost 5 bases, and 6 bases had no gene match.

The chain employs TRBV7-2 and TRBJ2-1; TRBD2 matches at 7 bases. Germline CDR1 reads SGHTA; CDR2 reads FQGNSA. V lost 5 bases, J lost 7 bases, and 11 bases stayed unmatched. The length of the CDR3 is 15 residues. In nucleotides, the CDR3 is TGTGCCAGCAGCCCCGGGACTACCCTTAGGAATGAGCAGTTCTTC. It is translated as CASSPGTTLRNEQFF.

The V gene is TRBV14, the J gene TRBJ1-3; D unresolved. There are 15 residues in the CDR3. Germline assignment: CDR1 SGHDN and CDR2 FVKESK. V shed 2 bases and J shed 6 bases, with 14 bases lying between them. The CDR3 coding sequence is TGTGCCAGCAGCCAATCACGGACTCTGGAAAACACCATATATTTT. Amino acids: CASSQSRTLENTIYF. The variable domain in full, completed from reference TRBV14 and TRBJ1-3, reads EAGVTQFPSHSVIEKGQTVTLRCDPISGHDNLYWYRRVMGKEIKFLLHFVKESKQDESGMPNNRFLAERTGGTYSTLKVQPAELEDSGVYFCASSQSRTLENTIYFGEGSWLTVV.

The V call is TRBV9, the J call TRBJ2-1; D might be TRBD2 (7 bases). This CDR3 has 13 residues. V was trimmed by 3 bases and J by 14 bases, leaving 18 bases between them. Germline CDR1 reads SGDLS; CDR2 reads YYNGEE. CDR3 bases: TGTGCCAGCAGCGAAGGTCCGAGAGGGGGGGAGTTCTTC. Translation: CASSEGPRGGEFF.

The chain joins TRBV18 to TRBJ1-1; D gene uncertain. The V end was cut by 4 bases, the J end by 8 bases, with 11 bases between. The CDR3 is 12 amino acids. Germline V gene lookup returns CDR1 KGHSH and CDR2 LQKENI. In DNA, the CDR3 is TGTGCCAGCTCACAGCTAGGAGGGGAAGCTTTCTTT. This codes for CASSQLGGEAFF.

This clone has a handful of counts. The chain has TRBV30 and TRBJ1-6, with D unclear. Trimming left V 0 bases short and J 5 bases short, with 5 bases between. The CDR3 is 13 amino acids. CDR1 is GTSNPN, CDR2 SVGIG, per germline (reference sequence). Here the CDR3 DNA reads TGTGCCTGGAGTGTCCAGGATAATTCACCCCTCCACTTT. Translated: CAWSVQDNSPLHF.

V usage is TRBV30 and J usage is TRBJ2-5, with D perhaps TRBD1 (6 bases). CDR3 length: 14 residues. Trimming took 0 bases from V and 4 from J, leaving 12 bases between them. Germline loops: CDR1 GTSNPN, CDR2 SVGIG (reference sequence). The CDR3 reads CAWSVEATGETQYF. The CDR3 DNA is TGTGCCTGGAGTGTCGAAGCGACAGGAGAGACCCAGTACTTC. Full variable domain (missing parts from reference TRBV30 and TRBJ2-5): SQTIHQWPATLVQPVGSPLSLECTVEGTSNPNLYWYRQAAGRGLQLLFYSVGIGQISSEVPQNLSASRPQDRQFILSSKKLLLSDSGFYLCAWSVEATGETQYFGPGTRLLVL.

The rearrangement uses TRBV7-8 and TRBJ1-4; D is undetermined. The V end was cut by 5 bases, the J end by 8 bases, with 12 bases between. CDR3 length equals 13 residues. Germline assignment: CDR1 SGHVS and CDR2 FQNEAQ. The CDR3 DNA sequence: TGTGCCAGCAGCCGCCCTCCCTCCGAAAAACTGTTTTTT. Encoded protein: CASSRPPSEKLFF.

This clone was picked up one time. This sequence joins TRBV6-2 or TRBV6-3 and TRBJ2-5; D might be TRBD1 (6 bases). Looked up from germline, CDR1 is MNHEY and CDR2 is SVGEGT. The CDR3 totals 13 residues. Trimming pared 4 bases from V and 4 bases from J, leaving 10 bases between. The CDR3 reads CASSFNRAETQYF. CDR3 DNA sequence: TGTGCCAGCAGTTTTAACAGGGCAGAGACCCAGTACTTC.

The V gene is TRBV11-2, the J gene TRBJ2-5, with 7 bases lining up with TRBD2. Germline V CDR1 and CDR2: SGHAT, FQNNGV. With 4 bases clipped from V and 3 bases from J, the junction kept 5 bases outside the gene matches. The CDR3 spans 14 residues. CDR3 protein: CASSYWTSKETQYF. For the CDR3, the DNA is TGTGCCAGCAGCTACTGGACTAGTAAAGAGACCCAGTACTTC.

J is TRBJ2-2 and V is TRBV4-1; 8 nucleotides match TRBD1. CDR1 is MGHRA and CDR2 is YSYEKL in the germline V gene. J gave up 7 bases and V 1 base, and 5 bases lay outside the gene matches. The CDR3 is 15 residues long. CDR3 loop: CASSQGRGLSGELFF. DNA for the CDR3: TGCGCCAGCAGCCAAGGCAGGGGGCTAAGCGGGGAGCTGTTTTTT.

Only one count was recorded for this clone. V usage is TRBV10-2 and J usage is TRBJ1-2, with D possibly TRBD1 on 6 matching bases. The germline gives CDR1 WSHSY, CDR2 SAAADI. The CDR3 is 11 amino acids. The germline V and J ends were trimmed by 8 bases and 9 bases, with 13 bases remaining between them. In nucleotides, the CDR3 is TGCGCCAGCGGGGGCTTGGATCGCTACACCTTC. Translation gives CASGGLDRYTF.

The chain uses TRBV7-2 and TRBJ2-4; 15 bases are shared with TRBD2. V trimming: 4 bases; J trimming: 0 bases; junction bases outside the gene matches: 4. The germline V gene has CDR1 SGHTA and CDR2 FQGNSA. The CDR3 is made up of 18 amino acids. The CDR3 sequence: CASSSGTSGGLAKNIQYF. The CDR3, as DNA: TGTGCCAGCAGCTCCGGGACTAGCGGGGGGTTAGCCAAAAACATTCAGTACTTC.

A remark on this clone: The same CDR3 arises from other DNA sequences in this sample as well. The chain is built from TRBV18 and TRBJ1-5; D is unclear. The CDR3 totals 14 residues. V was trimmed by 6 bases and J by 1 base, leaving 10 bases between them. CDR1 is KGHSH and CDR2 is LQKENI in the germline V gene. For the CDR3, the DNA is TGTGCCAGCTCCCCGGGATTGAGCAATCAGCCCCAGCATTTT. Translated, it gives CASSPGLSNQPQHF.

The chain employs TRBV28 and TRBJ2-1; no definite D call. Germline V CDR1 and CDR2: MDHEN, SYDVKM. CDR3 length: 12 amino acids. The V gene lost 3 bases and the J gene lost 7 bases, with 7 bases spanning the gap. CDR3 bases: TGTGCCAGCAGTTTGAAAGCAAATGAGCAGTTCTTC. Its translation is CASSLKANEQFF.

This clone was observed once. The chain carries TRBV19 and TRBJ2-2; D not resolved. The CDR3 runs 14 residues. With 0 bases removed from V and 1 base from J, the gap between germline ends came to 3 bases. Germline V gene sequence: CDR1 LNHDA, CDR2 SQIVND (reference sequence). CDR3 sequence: CASSIDGNTGELFF. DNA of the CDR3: TGTGCCAGTAGTATAGACGGGAACACCGGGGAGCTGTTTTTT.

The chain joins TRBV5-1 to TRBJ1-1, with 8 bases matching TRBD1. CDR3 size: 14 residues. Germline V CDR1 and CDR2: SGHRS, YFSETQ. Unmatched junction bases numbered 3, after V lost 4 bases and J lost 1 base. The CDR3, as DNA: TGCGCCAGCAGCGTCGGACAGGGGAACACTGAAGCTTTCTTT. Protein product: CASSVGQGNTEAFF.

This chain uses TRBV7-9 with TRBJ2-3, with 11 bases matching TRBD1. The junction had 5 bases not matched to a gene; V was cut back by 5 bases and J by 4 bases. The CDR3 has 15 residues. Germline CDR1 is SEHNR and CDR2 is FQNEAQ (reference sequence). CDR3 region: CASSRGTGGADTQYF. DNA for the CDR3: TGTGCCAGCAGCAGAGGGACAGGGGGTGCAGATACGCAGTATTTT.

The DNA for the CDR3 is TGTGCCAGCAGCACTAGCCTTCTCGACTCCTACAATGAGCAGTTCTTC. Its protein is CASSTSLLDSYNEQFF. The chain uses TRBV11-2 and TRBJ2-1; tentative D call: TRBD2 (6 bases). The germline V gene has CDR1 SGHAT and CDR2 FQNNGV. V was clipped by 5 bases and J by 0 bases, with 14 bases between them. The CDR3 is 16 amino acids.

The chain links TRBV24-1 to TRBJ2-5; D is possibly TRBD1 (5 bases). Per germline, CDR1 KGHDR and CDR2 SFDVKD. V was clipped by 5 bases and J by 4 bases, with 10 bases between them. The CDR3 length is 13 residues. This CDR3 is CATSAPGRETQYF. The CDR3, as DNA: TGTGCCACCAGTGCGCCAGGGCGAGAGACCCAGTACTTC.

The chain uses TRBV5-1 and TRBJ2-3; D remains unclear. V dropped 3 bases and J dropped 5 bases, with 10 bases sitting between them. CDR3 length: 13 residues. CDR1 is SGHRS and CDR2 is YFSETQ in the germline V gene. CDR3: CASSWPPGDTQYF. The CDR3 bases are TGCGCCAGCAGCTGGCCCCCGGGAGATACGCAGTATTTT. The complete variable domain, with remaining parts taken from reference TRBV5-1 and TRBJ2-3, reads KAGVTQTPRYLIKTRGQQVTLSCSPISGHRSVSWYQQTPGQGLQFLFEYFSETQRNKGNFPGRFSGRQFSNSRSEMNVSTLELGDSALYLCASSWPPGDTQYFGPGTRLTVL.

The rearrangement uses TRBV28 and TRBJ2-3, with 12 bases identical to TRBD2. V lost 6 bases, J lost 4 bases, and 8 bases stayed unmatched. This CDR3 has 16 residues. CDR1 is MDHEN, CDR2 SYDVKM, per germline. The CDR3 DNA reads TGTGCCAGCAGCTCCGGGCTAGCGGGGGGGCCAGATACGCAGTATTTT. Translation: CASSSGLAGGPDTQYF.

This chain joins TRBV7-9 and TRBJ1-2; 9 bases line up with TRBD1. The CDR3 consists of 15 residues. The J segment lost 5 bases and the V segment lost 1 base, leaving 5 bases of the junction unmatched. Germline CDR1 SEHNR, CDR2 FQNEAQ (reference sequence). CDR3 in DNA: TGTGCCAGCAGCTTAGACAGGGGGCGTTTATATGGCTACACCTTC. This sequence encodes CASSLDRGRLYGYTF.

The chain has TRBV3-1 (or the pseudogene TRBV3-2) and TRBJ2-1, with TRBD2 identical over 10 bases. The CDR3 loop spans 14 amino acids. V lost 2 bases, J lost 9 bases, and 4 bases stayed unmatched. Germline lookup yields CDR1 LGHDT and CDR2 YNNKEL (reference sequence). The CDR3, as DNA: TGTGCCAGCAGCCAACACAGACTAGCGGGTGAGCAGTTCTTC. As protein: CASSQHRLAGEQFF.

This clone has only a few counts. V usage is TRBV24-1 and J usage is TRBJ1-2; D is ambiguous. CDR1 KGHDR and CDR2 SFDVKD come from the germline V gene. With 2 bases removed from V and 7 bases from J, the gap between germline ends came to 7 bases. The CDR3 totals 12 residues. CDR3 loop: CATSDSPFGYTF. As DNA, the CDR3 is TGTGCCACCAGTGATTCTCCTTTTGGCTACACCTTC.

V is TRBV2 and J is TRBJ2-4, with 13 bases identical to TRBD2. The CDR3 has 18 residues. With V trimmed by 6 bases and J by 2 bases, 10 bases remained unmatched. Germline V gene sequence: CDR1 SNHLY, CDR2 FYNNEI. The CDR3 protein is CASRYGLAGAGTKNIQYF. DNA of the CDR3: TGTGCCAGCAGATACGGACTAGCGGGGGCGGGGACCAAAAACATTCAGTACTTC.